Sequencing of this TCR beta chain was carried out in a study of T cell responses to AZD1222 COVID-19 vaccine. Sequencing used immunoSEQ multiplex PCR; TCRdb keeps in-frame clones, though not all of them. The sample lists around 190,000 clones, approximately 91% occurring once. The junction had 12 bases not matched to a gene; V was cut back by 0 bases and J by 9 bases. This CDR3 has 16 residues. Germline CDR1 is SGHDT and CDR2 is YYEEEE. The chain has TRBV5-6 and TRBJ2-1; 7 nucleotides match TRBD1. This TCR was sampled from an adult who received the AZD1222 COVID-19 vaccine. The sequenced sample was peripheral blood, obtained 28 days after the second AZD1222 dose. The CDR3 protein is CASSLDFEQGNGEQFF. The DNA for the CDR3 is TGTGCCAGCAGCTTGGATTTTGAACAGGGGAACGGTGAGCAGTTCTTC.